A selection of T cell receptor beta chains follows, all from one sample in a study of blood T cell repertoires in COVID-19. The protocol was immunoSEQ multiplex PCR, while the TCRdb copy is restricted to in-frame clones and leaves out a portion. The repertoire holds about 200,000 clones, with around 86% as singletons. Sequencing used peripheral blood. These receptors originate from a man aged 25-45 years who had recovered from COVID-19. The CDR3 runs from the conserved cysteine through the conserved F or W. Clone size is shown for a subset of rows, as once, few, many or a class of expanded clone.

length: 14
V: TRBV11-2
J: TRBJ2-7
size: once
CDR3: CASSFENSPYEQYF

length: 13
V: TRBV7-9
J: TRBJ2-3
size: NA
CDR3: CASRVGGSDTQYF

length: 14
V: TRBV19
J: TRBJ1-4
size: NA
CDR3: CASSGTGGPEKLFF

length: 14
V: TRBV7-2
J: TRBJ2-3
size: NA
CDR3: CACSSGGPGDTQYF

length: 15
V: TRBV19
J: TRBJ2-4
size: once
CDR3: CASEDSPLAKNIQYF

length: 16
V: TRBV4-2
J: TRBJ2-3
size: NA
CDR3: CASSQVPAGGGDTQYF

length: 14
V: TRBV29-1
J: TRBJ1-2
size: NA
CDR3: CSVRQGALNYGYTF

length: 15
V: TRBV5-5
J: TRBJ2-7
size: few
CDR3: CASSLFGDRPYEQYF

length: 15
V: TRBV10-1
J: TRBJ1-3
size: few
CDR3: CASSSGQGSGNTIYF

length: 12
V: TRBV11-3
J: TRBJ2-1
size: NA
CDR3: CASSLSGTAKFF

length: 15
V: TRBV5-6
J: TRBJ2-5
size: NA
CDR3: CASSPDRGRRETQYF

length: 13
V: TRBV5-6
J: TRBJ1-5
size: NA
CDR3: CASSGGTDQPQHF

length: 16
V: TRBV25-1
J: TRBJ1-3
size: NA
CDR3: CASNPASRGHGNTIYF

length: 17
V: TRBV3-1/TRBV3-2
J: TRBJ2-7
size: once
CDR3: CASSQLAAAGGLYEQYF

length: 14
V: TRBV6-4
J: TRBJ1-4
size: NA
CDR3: CANVTRQGAQVKFF

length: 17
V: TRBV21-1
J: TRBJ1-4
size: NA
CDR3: CASSKGSGGEKNEKLFF

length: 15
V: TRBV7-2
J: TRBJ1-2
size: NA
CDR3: CASSSSTGTGDGYTF

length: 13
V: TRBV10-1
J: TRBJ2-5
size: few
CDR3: CASRQGQEGTQYF

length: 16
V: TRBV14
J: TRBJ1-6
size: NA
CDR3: CASSQGAGRISSPLHF

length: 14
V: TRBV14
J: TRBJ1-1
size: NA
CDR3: CARRQDFMNTEAFF

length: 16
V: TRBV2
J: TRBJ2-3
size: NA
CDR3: CASSRWGRGPPDTQYF

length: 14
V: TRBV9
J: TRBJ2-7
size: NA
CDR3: CASSSRGRQGEQYF

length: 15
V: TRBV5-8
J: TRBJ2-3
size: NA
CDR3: CASSLGSGFTDTQYF

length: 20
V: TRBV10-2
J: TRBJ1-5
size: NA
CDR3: CASSELKLLLIGQGGQPQHF

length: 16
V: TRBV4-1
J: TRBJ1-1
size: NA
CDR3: CASSQERGQVNTEAFF

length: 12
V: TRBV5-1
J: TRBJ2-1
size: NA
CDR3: CASSPDNNEQFF

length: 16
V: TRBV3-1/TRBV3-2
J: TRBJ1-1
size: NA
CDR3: CASSRSTGRRRAEAFF

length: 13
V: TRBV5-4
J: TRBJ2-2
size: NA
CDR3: CASSSRVTGELFF

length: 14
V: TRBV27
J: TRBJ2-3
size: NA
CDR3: CAAASGGQTDTQYF

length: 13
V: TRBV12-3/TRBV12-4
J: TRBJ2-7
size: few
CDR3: CASSLVVGGEQYF

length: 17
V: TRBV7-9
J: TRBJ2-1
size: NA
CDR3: CASSPVPRTSGGNEQFF

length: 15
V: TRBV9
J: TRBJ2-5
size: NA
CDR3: CASSDGDRVGETQYF

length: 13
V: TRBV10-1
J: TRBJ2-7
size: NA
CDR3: CASSEAGRYEQYF

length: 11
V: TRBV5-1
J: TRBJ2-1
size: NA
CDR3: CASSPGGEQFF

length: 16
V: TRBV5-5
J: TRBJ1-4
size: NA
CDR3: CASSLVTGQANEKLFF

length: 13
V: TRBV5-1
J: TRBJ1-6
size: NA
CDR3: CASSLEPNSPLHF

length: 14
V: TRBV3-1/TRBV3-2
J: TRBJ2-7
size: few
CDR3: CASSSGGGIYEQYF

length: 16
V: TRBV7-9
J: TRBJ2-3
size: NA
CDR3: CASSSLTGRGTDTQYF

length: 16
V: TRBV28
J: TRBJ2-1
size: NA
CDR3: CASSSYQGNSYNEQFF

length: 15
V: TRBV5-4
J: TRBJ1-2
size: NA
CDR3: CASSLGTGGGLGYTF

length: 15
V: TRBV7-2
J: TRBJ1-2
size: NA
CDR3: CASSLGGAQDYGYTF

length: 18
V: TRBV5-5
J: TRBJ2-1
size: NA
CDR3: CASSLEGAGTGKGNEQFF

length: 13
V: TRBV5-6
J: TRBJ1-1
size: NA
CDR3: CASRSGQGLEAFF

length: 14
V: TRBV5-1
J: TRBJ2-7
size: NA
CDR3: CASSFLGASYEQYF

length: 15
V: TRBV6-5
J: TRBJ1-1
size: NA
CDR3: CASSSPGQGNTEAFF

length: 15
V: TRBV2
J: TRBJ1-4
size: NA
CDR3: CASSAFAGTEKKLFF

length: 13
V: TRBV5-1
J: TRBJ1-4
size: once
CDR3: CASSKGGDEKLFF

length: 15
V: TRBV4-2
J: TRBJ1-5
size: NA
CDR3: CASSQDGDRGQPQHF

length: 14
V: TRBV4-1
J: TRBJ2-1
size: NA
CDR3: CASSSSGGSNEQFF

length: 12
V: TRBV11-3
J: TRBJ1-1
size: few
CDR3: CASSSYPGEAFF

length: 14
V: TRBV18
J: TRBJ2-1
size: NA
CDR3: CASSPEADRNEQFF